The 18 T cell receptor beta chains below come from one sample, sequenced in a study of post-analysis software for immune sequencing data. These receptors' targets are unknown. Study-level findings and limits: TRBV5-6, TRBV5-1 and TRBV20-1 belonged to a set of about 5 TRBV segments that were more frequent in patients than controls.

cDNA libraries for TCR beta contained unique molecular identifiers. Each CDR3 protein gets one entry after TCRdb re-called the PCR reads with MiXCR. This table has about 400,000 distinct CDR3 sequences, about a third appearing once. The sequencing input was blood. The origin of the receptors is a girl under 18 with multiple sclerosis.

This clonotype was observed a handful of times. J is TRBJ1-5 and V is TRBV18; TRBD1 might be the D (6 bases). Per germline, CDR1 KGHSH and CDR2 LQKENI. CDR3 size: 14 residues. Trimming took 2 bases from V and 5 from J, leaving 10 bases between them. The CDR3 sequence: CASSPSRGDQPQHF. DNA for the CDR3: TGTGCCAGCTCACCATCCAGGGGAGATCAGCCCCAGCATTTT.

The V and J genes are TRBV6-2 or TRBV6-3 and TRBJ2-1; D gene uncertain. Per the germline V gene, CDR1 is MNHEY and CDR2 is SVGEGT. V lost 2 bases, J lost 5 bases, and 4 bases lay in between. This CDR3 comprises 12 residues. Here the CDR3 DNA reads TGTGCCAGCAGTTACAATGACAATGAGCAGTTCTTC. As protein: CASSYNDNEQFF.

This rearrangement joins TRBV7-9 to TRBJ1-2; D possibly corresponds to TRBD1 (5 bases). V was pared by 1 base and J by 6 bases, with 9 bases between. There are 13 residues in the CDR3. Per germline, CDR1 SEHNR and CDR2 FQNEAQ (reference sequence). In DNA, the CDR3 is TGTGCCAGCAGCTTAGGAGAAGGGGATGGCTACACCTTC. This encodes CASSLGEGDGYTF.

The J gene is TRBJ2-5, the V gene TRBV4-3, with a weak D call TRBD2 (5 bases). The end of the DNA aligns better with TRBJ2-7, so the J call may be wrong. The CDR3 spans 13 residues. Germline CDR1 is LGHNA and CDR2 is YSLEER. CDR3 nucleotides: TGCGCCAGCAGCCAATTCCGGGATTACGAGCAGTACTTC. Translation: CASSQFRDYEQYF.

V and J are TRBV20-1 and TRBJ2-1, with D possibly matching TRBD1 (6 bases). Trimming shortened V by 5 bases and J by 9 bases, and 17 bases separated the two germline ends. This CDR3 region has 13 residues. The germline V gene has CDR1 DFQATT and CDR2 SNEGSKA (reference sequence). CDR3 sequence (DNA): TGCAGTGCTTCTGAAGGGGGTATCGGTGAGCAGTTCTTC. Translated: CSASEGGIGEQFF.

J is TRBJ1-2 and V is TRBV7-3, with D possibly matching TRBD1 (6 bases). The germline CDR1 and CDR2 sequences are SGHTA and FQGTGA. The CDR3 runs 14 residues. Trimming took 5 bases from V and 3 from J, leaving 13 bases between them. DNA for the CDR3: TGTGCCAGCAGCCCTACAGGGTACGACTATGGCTACACCTTC. Its protein is CASSPTGYDYGYTF.

Concerning this clonotype itself: Compared with germline, one end of the junction differs, possibly owing to a read error. The chain joins TRBV3-1 to TRBJ2-3; TRBD1 matches at 7 bases. CDR3 length equals 16 residues. Germline V gene sequence: CDR1 LGHDT, CDR2 YNNKEL (reference sequence). In DNA, the CDR3 is TGTGCCACCAGCCAAGGTTTGCACAGGGGAGCAGATACGCAGTATTTT. This encodes CATSQGLHRGADTQYF.

This clonotype was seen only a few times. V gene TRBV5-1 combines with J gene TRBJ1-6, with D tentatively TRBD1 (5 bases). Germline CDR1 reads SGHRS; CDR2 reads YFSETQ. Trimming took off 2 bases at V and 8 bases at J, with 11 bases between the two ends. The CDR3 length is 14 residues. The DNA for the CDR3 is TGCGCCAGCAGCTTAGGGACGACTGATTCACCCCTCCACTTT. Translation: CASSLGTTDSPLHF.

This clonotype was counted between two and nine times. The chain employs TRBV7-9 and TRBJ1-2; maybe TRBD1 (6 bases). The V end was cut by 5 bases, the J end by 7 bases, with 14 bases between. The germline V gene encodes CDR1 SEHNR and CDR2 FQNEAQ (reference sequence). The CDR3 has 13 amino acids. CDR3 nucleotides: TGTGCCAGCAGCGTCACGCAGGGGTCTGGCTACACCTTC. This encodes CASSVTQGSGYTF.

This clonotype was picked up a small number of times. V is TRBV2 and J is TRBJ2-1; 8 bases are shared with TRBD2. V was clipped by 7 bases and J by 0 bases; unmatched bases: 17. Germline V gene sequence: CDR1 SNHLY, CDR2 FYNNEI. The CDR3 extends over 19 amino acids. The CDR3 loop is CASKVVGLAGQSSYNEQFF. In nucleotides, the CDR3 is TGTGCCAGCAAGGTGGTTGGGCTAGCGGGTCAGAGCTCCTACAATGAGCAGTTCTTC.

This chain uses TRBV4-2 with TRBJ2-7; D could derive from TRBD1 or TRBD2 (6 bases each). The CDR3 spans 17 residues. From germline, CDR1 is LGHNA and CDR2 YNFKEQ. The V end was cut by 0 bases, the J end by 3 bases, with 18 bases between. CDR3 loop: CASSQERANRGVYEQYF. The CDR3, as DNA: TGTGCCAGCAGCCAAGAGAGGGCAAATAGGGGGGTCTACGAGCAGTACTTC.

This clonotype was detected only a few times. The chain carries TRBV11-2 and TRBJ2-3, with D unclear. Germline V gives CDR1 SGHAT, CDR2 FQNNGV. The CDR3 loop spans 15 amino acids. V was shortened by 5 bases and J by 1 base, with 13 bases between the two germline ends. The CDR3 sequence is CASSTDRGGTDTQYF. The CDR3 DNA reads TGTGCCAGCAGCACCGACCGAGGAGGCACAGATACGCAGTATTTT.

This chain uses TRBV4-3 with TRBJ2-3, with 10 nucleotides matching TRBD2. J lost 2 bases, V lost 1 base, and 6 bases had no gene match. Germline CDR1 and CDR2: LGHNA and YSLEER. This CDR3 is built from 17 residues. The CDR3 sequence: CASSQGLAGALTDTQYF. CDR3 nucleotide sequence: TGCGCCAGCAGCCAAGGGCTAGCGGGGGCCCTCACAGATACGCAGTATTTT.

The V and J genes are TRBV20-1 and TRBJ2-1; 7 bases match TRBD1. The CDR3 runs 13 residues. Per germline, CDR1 DFQATT and CDR2 SNEGSKA (reference sequence). V was clipped by 6 bases and J by 6 bases; unmatched bases: 8. CDR3 in amino acids: CSAILAGGNEQFF. CDR3 DNA sequence: TGCAGTGCCATCTTAGCAGGGGGCAATGAGCAGTTCTTC.

This clonotype was seen a few times. J is TRBJ2-7 and V is TRBV5-1; 7 nucleotides align to TRBD2. Germline CDR1 is SGHRS and CDR2 is YFSETQ. V lost 0 bases to trimming and J lost 2 bases; unmatched junction nucleotides: 8. The CDR3 spans 16 residues. The CDR3: CASSLVGAGVTYEQYF. CDR3 coding DNA: TGCGCCAGCAGCTTGGTAGGCGCGGGGGTCACCTACGAGCAGTACTTC.

This chain connects TRBV7-9 to TRBJ2-2, with no clear D. CDR1 is SEHNR and CDR2 is FQNEAQ in the germline V gene (reference sequence). This CDR3 contains 14 residues. Trimming pared 3 bases from V and 7 bases from J, leaving 12 bases between. The CDR3 nucleotides are TGTGCCAGCAGCTTCCCTGGCTCATTCGGGGAGCTGTTTTTT. Translated, it gives CASSFPGSFGELFF.

This clonotype was counted between two and nine times. The J gene is TRBJ2-3, the V gene TRBV12-3 or TRBV12-4, with 8 bases fitting TRBD1. This CDR3 has 16 residues. The V and J ends lost 1 base and 3 bases, in that order; junction bases with no gene match: 6. CDR3 region: CASSLEVGQETDTQYF. The CDR3 DNA follows: TGTGCCAGCAGTTTAGAGGTGGGACAGGAGACAGATACGCAGTATTTT.

The chain links TRBV27 to TRBJ2-5; 8 bases fit TRBD2. CDR3 length: 14 amino acids. Germline CDR1 is MNHEY and CDR2 is SMNVEV (reference sequence). The junction had 7 bases not matched to a gene; V was cut back by 5 bases and J by 5 bases. CDR3 in DNA: TGTGCCAGCAGTCCTTTGACTAGCGCGGAGACCCAGTACTTC. Amino acids: CASSPLTSAETQYF.